This TCR beta chain was recovered during a study of T-cell reconstitution after alpha-beta-depleted transplantation in children. General observations from the study: Reportedly, roughly two months post-transplant, alpha-beta T cells arose from several hundred expanded graft clones.

In this sample, this clonotype turned up many times. The antigen is not known. CDR1 and CDR2 from the germline V gene are SEHNR and FQNEAQ (reference sequence). The length of the CDR3 is 12 residues. Deletions cut 3 bases from V and 7 bases from J, with 7 bases between. TCRbeta library preparation incorporated unique molecular identifiers. TCRdb processed the PCR reads anew with MiXCR; each CDR3 protein has one entry. In the table there are 250,000 to 300,000 distinct CDR3 sequences, around 10% of which are singletons. The chain couples TRBV7-9 to TRBJ1-5; D gene uncertain. This specimen was PBMCs, taken before TCRalphabeta/CD19-depleted stem cell transplant. This TCR was recovered from a boy in the first two years of life with acute myeloid leukemia, due to receive a stem cell transplant. The CDR3, as DNA: TGTGCCAGCAGCTTGTGGATGCAGCCCCAGCATTTT. It yields the protein CASSLWMQPQHF. Complete variable domain (other parts from reference TRBV7-9 and TRBJ1-5): DTGVSQNPRHKITKRGQNVTFRCDPISEHNRLYWYRQTLGQGPEFLTYFQNEAQLEKSRLLSDRFSAERPKGSFSTLEIQRTEQGDSAMYLCASSLWMQPQHFGDGTRLSIL.